The 27 T cell receptor beta chains below come from one sample, sequenced in a study of cytomegalovirus exposure and HLA in healthy donors. A multiplex PCR was run with 60 Vbeta primers and 13 Jbeta primers. Profiled with immunoSEQ multiplex PCR; TCRdb holds only in-frame clones, not every one. There are some 140,000 clones in the sample; over 70% occur only once, and 2.1% lies in the top ten. Sequenced input: PBMCs. These receptor sequences come from a man aged 25 to 40 in good health and CMV-seronegative.

The chain has TRBV19 and TRBJ2-3; D is undetermined. The V end was cut by 7 bases, the J end by 1 base, with 9 bases between. CDR3 size: 13 residues. Germline values: CDR1 LNHDA, CDR2 SQIVND (reference sequence). The DNA of the CDR3 is TGTGCCAGTATCGGTTATCGCACAGATACGCAGTATTTT. Translated: CASIGYRTDTQYF.

With respect to this clone: Germline and junction disagree at one end, which may indicate a read error. The chain recombines TRBV5-6 with TRBJ1-2; D uncertain. The CDR3 consists of 11 residues. The germline V gene has CDR1 SGHDT and CDR2 YYEEEE. CDR3 loop: CASSLSAGYPF. The CDR3 nucleotides are TGTGCCAGCAGCTTGAGCGCGGGCTACCCCTTC.

The chain has TRBV19 and TRBJ1-1; 8 bases align to TRBD1. This CDR3 spans 13 amino acids. Trimming took 6 bases from V and 5 from J; bases not matched to a gene: 5. Germline V lookup: CDR1 LNHDA, CDR2 SQIVND (reference sequence). CDR3 residues: CASRKTGVTEAFF. CDR3 DNA sequence: TGTGCCAGTAGGAAGACAGGGGTGACTGAAGCTTTCTTT.

A single count supports this clone. The V gene is TRBV9, the J gene TRBJ2-3; 12 nucleotides agree with TRBD2. V shed 2 bases, J shed 3 bases, and the junction held 7 bases outside the gene matches. The V gene's germline CDR1 is SGDLS and CDR2 YYNGEE. CDR3 size: 17 residues. DNA for the CDR3: TGTGCCAGCAGCGTCTGGGCTAGCGGGGGGGGTACAGATACGCAGTATTTT. Its protein is CASSVWASGGGTDTQYF.

The chain is built from TRBV5-4 and TRBJ1-2; TRBD1 is a possible D gene (5 bases). CDR1 is SGHNT and CDR2 is YYREEE in the germline V gene (reference sequence). V was cut by 0 bases and J by 6 bases, with 15 bases left in between. The CDR3 length is 15 residues. The CDR3 DNA is TGTGCCAGCAGCTTGGAAGTCCCAGGGTTGAATGGCTACACCTTC. Its protein product is CASSLEVPGLNGYTF.

The chain has TRBV5-1 and TRBJ1-2; 7 positions agree with TRBD1. The germline gives CDR1 SGHRS, CDR2 YFSETQ. Trimming at V came to 4 bases and at J to 4 bases, leaving 10 bases not matched to a gene. The CDR3 is made up of 15 amino acids. CDR3 amino acids: CASSKVPGQTYGYTF. DNA for the CDR3: TGCGCCAGCAGCAAAGTACCGGGACAGACCTATGGCTACACCTTC.

In this sample, this clone turned up a few times. This chain connects TRBV5-4 to TRBJ2-2; 7 nucleotides agree with TRBD2. With 2 bases clipped from V and 1 base from J, the junction kept 8 bases outside the gene matches. Looked up from germline, CDR1 is SGHNT and CDR2 is YYREEE (reference sequence). The CDR3 consists of 17 residues. CDR3 sequence reads: CASSLGEGRMNTGELFF. The CDR3 DNA reads TGTGCCAGCAGCTTAGGGGAGGGAAGAATGAACACCGGGGAGCTGTTTTTT.

This chain links TRBV4-2 with TRBJ1-2, with 11 nucleotides matching TRBD1. V dropped 3 bases and J dropped 2; count of bases not matched to a gene: 2. The CDR3 totals 15 residues. Germline loops: CDR1 LGHNA, CDR2 YNFKEQ. The CDR3 sequence is CASSQRTGGNYGYTF. CDR3 coding DNA: TGTGCCAGCAGCCAGAGGACAGGGGGCAACTATGGCTACACCTTC.

The V and J genes are TRBV5-1 and TRBJ2-2; a weak D match, TRBD1 (6 bases). Germline CDR1 is SGHRS and CDR2 is YFSETQ. This CDR3 has 13 amino acids. Trimming removed 4 bases from V and 5 bases from J, with 9 bases in between. The CDR3 nucleotides are TGCGCCAGCAGCGGTAGGGGGACCGGGGAGCTGTTTTTT. Translated: CASSGRGTGELFF.

The CDR3 coding sequence is TGCAGCGTTTCAATCGGCTACAATGAGCAGTTCTTC. Encoded protein: CSVSIGYNEQFF. The genes are TRBV29-1 and TRBJ2-1; D uncertain. Germline CDR1 and CDR2: SQVTM and ANQGSEA. Deletions cut 5 bases from V and 3 bases from J, with 8 bases between. This CDR3 is built from 12 residues.

The chain couples TRBV7-8 to TRBJ2-5; possibly TRBD2 for D (5 bases). CDR1 SGHVS and CDR2 FQNEAQ come from the germline V gene. Trimming shortened V by 5 bases and J by 1 base, and 14 bases separated the two germline ends. CDR3 length: 15 amino acids. CDR3 amino acids: CASSPSLGPQETQYF. As DNA, the CDR3 is TGTGCCAGCAGCCCGTCACTAGGGCCCCAAGAGACCCAGTACTTC.

J is TRBJ1-2 and V is TRBV18; D is uncertain. The CDR3 is 14 residues long. Germline-derived CDR1 and CDR2 are KGHSH and LQKENI. The V end lost 3 bases, the J end lost 3 bases, and 11 bases lay between the germline ends. The chain's CDR3 is CASSPAAGYYGYTF. CDR3 in DNA: TGTGCCAGCTCACCTGCGGCGGGATACTATGGCTACACCTTC.

DNA for the CDR3: TGTGCCACCAGCAGAGATGGACTAGCGGGGTACACAGATACGCAGTATTTT. As protein: CATSRDGLAGYTDTQYF. The chain is built from TRBV15 and TRBJ2-3, with 12 bases fitting TRBD2. CDR3 length: 17 amino acids. V shed 0 bases, J shed 2 bases, and the junction held 3 bases outside the gene matches. Germline CDR1 and CDR2: LNHNV and YYDKDF (reference sequence).

V gene TRBV28 combines with J gene TRBJ2-7; TRBD1 agrees at 9 bases. With 2 bases clipped from V and 6 bases from J, the junction kept 5 bases outside the gene matches. Germline-derived CDR1 and CDR2 are MDHEN and SYDVKM. The CDR3 consists of 14 residues. CDR3 loop: CASSLPGQGVEQYF. DNA for the CDR3: TGTGCCAGCAGTTTACCGGGACAGGGCGTCGAGCAGTACTTC. Complete variable domain (other parts from reference TRBV28 and TRBJ2-7): DVKVTQSSRYLVKRTGEKVFLECVQDMDHENMFWYRQDPGLGLRLIYFSYDVKMKEKGDIPEGYSVSREKKERFSLILESASTNQTSMYLCASSLPGQGVEQYFGPGTRLTVT.

The genes are TRBV7-9 and TRBJ1-2; D perhaps matches TRBD1 (5 bases). This CDR3 contains 12 residues. Looked up from germline, CDR1 is SEHNR and CDR2 is FQNEAQ (reference sequence). Trimming left V 3 bases short and J 7 bases short, with 9 bases between. CDR3 in amino acids: CASSFFQGGYTF. The CDR3 coding sequence is TGTGCCAGCAGCTTCTTCCAGGGTGGCTACACCTTC.

This chain connects TRBV29-1 to TRBJ1-1; D gene uncertain. Germline V gene data show CDR1 as SQVTM and CDR2 as ANQGSEA. The V and J ends lost 4 bases and 1 base respectively, with 13 bases between them. The CDR3 runs to 14 residues. The CDR3 sequence: CSVVGRQANTEAFF. CDR3 bases: TGCAGCGTTGTAGGCCGACAAGCGAACACTGAAGCTTTCTTT.

This clone occurred once. The rearrangement joins TRBV10-3 to TRBJ2-1, with a tentative D call TRBD2 (5 bases). There are 14 residues in the CDR3. V was trimmed by 4 bases and J by 8 bases, leaving 15 bases between them. Germline values: CDR1 ENHRY, CDR2 SYGVKD. CDR3 in amino acids: CAISAGNGEYEQFF. The CDR3 DNA reads TGTGCCATCAGTGCTGGGAACGGGGAATATGAGCAGTTCTTC.

The rearrangement links TRBV15 to TRBJ2-5; 7 positions agree with TRBD2. V gave up 0 bases and J gave up 8 bases; unmatched junction bases: 3. The CDR3 loop spans 13 amino acids. Germline V gene lookup returns CDR1 LNHNV and CDR2 YYDKDF (reference sequence). The CDR3 loop reads CATSRDQRGTQYF. CDR3 nucleotides: TGTGCCACCAGCAGAGATCAGCGGGGAACCCAGTACTTC.

In its sample, this clone was seen a few times. This chain links TRBV21-1 with TRBJ2-1; the table names TRBD2, a call not compared with the DNA. TRBV21-1 is described as a pseudogene. The CDR3 is made up of 14 amino acids. CDR3 sequence reads: CASSNEGGNNEQFF. The CDR3 nucleotides are TGTGCCAGCAGCAATGAGGGCGGAAACAATGAGCAGTTCTTC.

The CDR3 region is CAWSVPPPSGGQETQYF. As DNA, the CDR3 is TGTGCCTGGAGTGTACCGCCCCCTAGCGGGGGGCAAGAGACCCAGTACTTC. The rearrangement uses TRBV30 and TRBJ2-5, with 11 nucleotides matching TRBD2. The junction had 8 bases not matched to a gene; V was cut back by 0 bases and J by 2 bases. Per the germline V gene, CDR1 is GTSNPN and CDR2 is SVGIG (reference sequence). The CDR3 is made up of 17 amino acids.

This chain connects TRBV6-5 to TRBJ1-5, with 7 bases lining up with TRBD1. The V and J ends lost 8 bases and 0 bases, in that order; junction bases with no gene match: 4. This CDR3 region has 14 residues. CDR1 is MNHEY, CDR2 SVGAGI, per germline. CDR3 in amino acids: CASSGQNSNQPQHF. As DNA, the CDR3 is TGTGCCAGCTCGGGACAGAATAGCAATCAGCCCCAGCATTTT.

The V and J genes are TRBV11-2 and TRBJ2-7; possible D gene TRBD2, 5 bases. Germline CDR1 reads SGHAT; CDR2 reads FQNNGV. V lost 4 bases to trimming and J lost 2 bases, with 9 bases between them. The CDR3 spans 13 residues. The CDR3 spells CASSSRGAYEQYF. The CDR3 bases are TGTGCCAGCAGCTCCCGGGGTGCCTACGAGCAGTACTTC.

This clone was observed many times. This chain joins TRBV6-1 and TRBJ2-2, with no clear D. The V and J ends lost 8 bases and 1 base respectively, with 11 bases between them. Germline loops: CDR1 MNHNS, CDR2 SASEGT. The CDR3 loop spans 14 amino acids. CDR3 amino acids: CASCRRRNTGELFF. In DNA, the CDR3 is TGTGCCAGCTGTCGAAGGAGGAACACCGGGGAGCTGTTTTTT.

This clone was counted a single time. The junction departs from the called germline gene at one end, perhaps through a read error. The sample has other DNA sequences that encode this CDR3 too. DNA of the CDR3: TGTGCCATCAGTGAGGGCAGGGGCTGGGGTGAAGCTTTCTTC. Protein: CAISEGRGWGEAFF. The rearrangement links TRBV10-3 to TRBJ1-1; perhaps TRBD1 as D (6 bases). Per germline, CDR1 ENHRY and CDR2 SYGVKD. There are 14 residues in the CDR3.

The chain joins TRBV13 to TRBJ1-2; 9 nucleotides agree with TRBD1. The CDR3 is 14 amino acids. The trim removed 4 bases at V and 2 bases at J, leaving 2 bases unmatched. CDR1 and CDR2 from the germline V gene are PRHDT and FYEKMQ (reference sequence). CDR3 bases: TGTGCCAGCAGCTCGGGACAGGGAAACTATGGCTACACCTTC. Its translation is CASSSGQGNYGYTF.

The gene calls are TRBV7-2 and TRBJ2-1, with 13 bases matching TRBD2. Trimming took 5 bases from V and 14 from J; bases not matched to a gene: 21. CDR1 is SGHTA and CDR2 is FQGNSA in the germline V gene. The CDR3 sequence is 18 residues long. The CDR3 spells CASSPRSSTSGGAGLEFF. As DNA, the CDR3 is TGTGCCAGCAGCCCACGATCCAGCACTAGCGGGGGGGCCGGGTTGGAGTTCTTC.

The chain combines TRBV5-6 with TRBJ1-1; TRBD1 might be the D (5 bases). Trimming left V 1 base short and J 5 bases short, with 9 bases between. This CDR3 region has 13 residues. CDR1 and CDR2 from the germline V gene are SGHDT and YYEEEE. The CDR3: CASSLNRRTEAFF. The CDR3 DNA is TGTGCCAGCAGCTTGAACAGGAGAACTGAAGCTTTCTTT.